What follows are 20 T cell receptor beta chains derived from one specimen sequenced in a study of blood T cell repertoires in COVID-19. Measured with immunoSEQ multiplex PCR; TCRdb has only the in-frame clones, and not every one. The sample shows a few hundred thousand clones, roughly nine tenths of them seen only once. Specimen: PBMCs or T cells enriched from blood (not recorded which). These receptors were obtained from a woman in her fifties or sixties who had recovered from COVID-19.

This chain connects TRBV2 to TRBJ1-6; 10 bases align to TRBD1. The V gene end was trimmed by 6 bases and the J gene end by 10 bases; junction bases not matched to a gene: 9. Per the germline V gene, CDR1 is SNHLY and CDR2 is FYNNEI. The CDR3 is made up of 15 amino acids. CDR3 residues: CASSSRQGAYSPLHF. CDR3 DNA: TGTGCCAGCAGCTCAAGACAGGGGGCTTACTCACCCCTCCACTTT.

This rearrangement joins TRBV6-6 to TRBJ1-5; 8 nucleotides match TRBD1. This CDR3 contains 19 residues. Per germline, CDR1 MNHNY and CDR2 SVGAGI (reference sequence). V was clipped by 5 bases and J by 2 bases; unmatched bases: 17. The DNA of the CDR3 is TGTGCCAGCAGTCCGAACCGAGCCTTAGGACAGGGAGGCAATCAGCCCCAGCATTTT. Translation gives CASSPNRALGQGGNQPQHF.

The gene calls are TRBV10-3 and TRBJ2-7, with 8 positions matching TRBD1. This CDR3 contains 12 residues. The germline CDR1 and CDR2 sequences are ENHRY and SYGVKD. V lost 4 bases and J lost 4; bases outside the gene matches: 0. DNA of the CDR3: TGTGCCATCAGTGGACAGGGGTACGAGCAGTACGTC. It codes for CAISGQGYEQYV.

The chain has TRBV3-1 (or the pseudogene TRBV3-2) and TRBJ1-5; 8 nucleotides match TRBD1. CDR1 and CDR2 (germline): LGHDT, YNNKEL (reference sequence). The CDR3 extends over 15 amino acids. V gave up 4 bases and J gave up 0 bases; unmatched junction bases: 2. The CDR3 loop reads CASSPDRGSNQPQHF. The CDR3 region has the DNA TGTGCCAGCAGCCCCGACAGGGGTAGCAATCAGCCCCAGCATTTT.

This clone was found many times. The chain combines TRBV2 with TRBJ1-6; perhaps TRBD1 as D (5 bases). CDR1 is SNHLY and CDR2 is FYNNEI in the germline V gene. V lost 6 bases and J lost 8, with 17 bases in between. The CDR3 has 15 amino acids. The CDR3 nucleotides are TGTGCCAGCAGGAGGGAGGGGAGGGATTATTCACCCCTCCACTTT. As protein: CASRREGRDYSPLHF.

This clone occurred once. This rearrangement joins TRBV19 to TRBJ1-2; 9 bases agree with TRBD1. The length of the CDR3 is 14 residues. Germline V gene sequence: CDR1 LNHDA, CDR2 SQIVND (reference sequence). Trimming took 8 bases from V and 3 from J; bases not matched to a gene: 7. In nucleotides, the CDR3 is TGTGCCAGTCACCGGGACAGGGTCGACTATGGCTACACCTTC. It is translated as CASHRDRVDYGYTF.

The V call is TRBV3-1 (or the pseudogene TRBV3-2), the J call TRBJ1-6, with 10 bases aligning to TRBD1. CDR1 and CDR2 (germline): LGHDT, YNNKEL (reference sequence). The CDR3 has 17 amino acids. V shed 2 bases, J shed 1 base, and the junction held 2 bases outside the gene matches. For the CDR3, the DNA is TGTGCCAGCAGCCAACCGGGACAGGGGTCCTATAATTCACCCCTCCACTTT. It specifies CASSQPGQGSYNSPLHF.

The rearrangement joins TRBV5-1 to TRBJ1-2; D possibly corresponds to TRBD1 (6 bases). V gave up 1 base and J gave up 6 bases, with 10 bases separating them. CDR1 and CDR2 (germline): SGHRS, YFSETQ. CDR3 length: 13 amino acids. The DNA for the CDR3 is TGCGCCAGCAGCTTGTCCCCAGGGGATGGCTACACCTTC. This encodes CASSLSPGDGYTF. Together with reference TRBV5-1 and TRBJ1-2, the CDR3 gives the full variable domain: KAGVTQTPRYLIKTRGQQVTLSCSPISGHRSVSWYQQTPGQGLQFLFEYFSETQRNKGNFPGRFSGRQFSNSRSEMNVSTLELGDSALYLCASSLSPGDGYTFGSGTRLTVV.

V is TRBV27 and J is TRBJ2-7; 8 bases map to TRBD1. From germline, CDR1 is MNHEY and CDR2 SMNVEV (reference sequence). The J segment lost 0 bases and the V segment lost 8 bases, leaving 9 bases of the junction unmatched. This CDR3 has 15 amino acids. The CDR3 is CASASYRGSSYEQYF. The CDR3 DNA sequence: TGTGCCAGCGCGAGTTACAGGGGGAGCTCCTACGAGCAGTACTTC.

The chain is built from TRBV29-1 and TRBJ1-1; no reliable D call. In germline, CDR1 is SQVTM, CDR2 ANQGSEA. Trimming took 5 bases from V and 4 from J, leaving 11 bases between them. This CDR3 comprises 12 residues. CDR3 DNA: TGCAGCGTTATTGTTTGGAGCACTGAAGCTTTCTTT. This encodes CSVIVWSTEAFF.

The chain employs TRBV5-1 and TRBJ1-2; TRBD1 aligns across 7 bases. The CDR3 has 14 amino acids. Germline CDR1 SGHRS, CDR2 YFSETQ. V was pared by 7 bases and J by 6 bases, with 12 bases of the junction left unmatched. This chain's CDR3 is CASGWEGTANGYTF. The DNA of the CDR3 is TGCGCCAGCGGTTGGGAAGGGACAGCCAATGGCTACACCTTC. Complete variable domain (other parts from reference TRBV5-1 and TRBJ1-2): KAGVTQTPRYLIKTRGQQVTLSCSPISGHRSVSWYQQTPGQGLQFLFEYFSETQRNKGNFPGRFSGRQFSNSRSEMNVSTLELGDSALYLCASGWEGTANGYTFGSGTRLTVV.

The chain couples TRBV6-5 to TRBJ2-5, with TRBD2 identical over 8 bases. J gave up 2 bases and V 1 base, and 3 bases lay outside the gene matches. Germline CDR1 and CDR2: MNHEY and SVGAGI. The CDR3 has 15 residues. The DNA for the CDR3 is TGTGCCAGCAGTTACTGGACTAGCTTTCAAGAGACCCAGTACTTC. Amino acids: CASSYWTSFQETQYF.

The rearrangement joins TRBV10-2 to TRBJ1-4; D is undetermined. From germline, CDR1 is WSHSY and CDR2 SAAADI. The ends were cut back, 4 bases at V and 8 bases at J, with 8 bases in the middle. The CDR3 runs to 12 residues. The CDR3 nucleotides are TGCGCCAGCAGTGCCAACAAGGAAAAACTGTTTTTT. Protein sequence: CASSANKEKLFF.

V gene TRBV9 combines with J gene TRBJ1-6, with D possibly TRBD1 on 5 matching bases. Trimming cost V 1 base and J 3 bases, with 14 bases left between them. This CDR3 contains 17 residues. Looked up from germline, CDR1 is SGDLS and CDR2 is YYNGEE. The DNA of the CDR3 is TGTGCCAGCAGCGTATTTAGCGGCGGGGGCTATAATTCACCCCTCCACTTT. Its translation is CASSVFSGGGYNSPLHF.

The chain employs TRBV2 and TRBJ1-2; TRBD1 agrees at 7 bases. Germline CDR1 reads SNHLY; CDR2 reads FYNNEI. The CDR3 is made up of 13 amino acids. Trimming at V came to 6 bases and at J to 5 bases, leaving 6 bases not matched to a gene. CDR3 loop: CASRPDREYGYTF. Here the CDR3 DNA reads TGTGCCAGCAGACCCGACAGGGAATATGGCTACACCTTC.

CDR3: CASSYARAAYEQYV. For the CDR3, the DNA is TGTGCCAGCAGTTACGCCAGGGCGGCCTACGAGCAGTACGTC. The V call is TRBV6-2 or TRBV6-3, the J call TRBJ2-7, with D possibly matching TRBD1 (5 bases). The germline gives CDR1 MNHEY, CDR2 SVGEGT. The CDR3 has 14 amino acids. V was pared by 2 bases and J by 2 bases, with 10 bases between.

This clone was recorded many times. V usage is TRBV5-8 and J usage is TRBJ1-2; no clear D. The CDR3 runs 16 residues. V was pared by 4 bases and J by 0 bases, with 16 bases between. Germline V gene sequence: CDR1 SGHTS, CDR2 YDEGEE. CDR3 residues: CASSRFTEGANYGYTF. CDR3 bases: TGTGCCAGCAGCCGGTTCACCGAGGGAGCTAACTATGGCTACACCTTC. The variable domain in full, completed from reference TRBV5-8 and TRBJ1-2, reads EAGVTQSPTHLIKTRGQQATLRCSPISGHTSVYWYQQALGLGLQFLLWYDEGEERNRGNFPPRFSGRQFPNYSSELNVNALELEDSALYLCASSRFTEGANYGYTFGSGTRLTVV.

This chain connects TRBV19 to TRBJ2-5; TRBD2 is a possible D gene (6 bases). V shed 3 bases and J shed 5 bases, with 10 bases lying between them. The germline gives CDR1 LNHDA, CDR2 SQIVND (reference sequence). This CDR3 is built from 13 residues. The CDR3 DNA sequence: TGTGCCAGTAGTATCCGACTAGGGGAGACCCAGTACTTC. Translating it yields CASSIRLGETQYF.

A word on this clone: Distinct nucleotide sequences in the sample also encode this CDR3. CDR3 sequence: CASRLDRNTGELFF. DNA for the CDR3: TGTGCCAGCAGGTTGGACAGGAACACCGGGGAGCTGTTTTTT. The rearrangement joins TRBV2 to TRBJ2-2, with a tentative D call TRBD1 (6 bases). Germline assignment: CDR1 SNHLY and CDR2 FYNNEI. V shed 6 bases and J shed 1 base, with 9 bases lying between them. There are 14 residues in the CDR3.

CDR3: CASSQDQTGSYQPQHF. The DNA of the CDR3 is TGCGCCAGCAGCCAAGATCAGACAGGCTCCTATCAGCCCCAGCATTTT. The J gene is TRBJ1-5, the V gene TRBV4-1; maybe TRBD1 (6 bases). V was shortened by 0 bases and J by 5 bases, with 14 bases between the two germline ends. The CDR3 runs to 16 residues. The V gene's germline CDR1 is MGHRA and CDR2 YSYEKL.